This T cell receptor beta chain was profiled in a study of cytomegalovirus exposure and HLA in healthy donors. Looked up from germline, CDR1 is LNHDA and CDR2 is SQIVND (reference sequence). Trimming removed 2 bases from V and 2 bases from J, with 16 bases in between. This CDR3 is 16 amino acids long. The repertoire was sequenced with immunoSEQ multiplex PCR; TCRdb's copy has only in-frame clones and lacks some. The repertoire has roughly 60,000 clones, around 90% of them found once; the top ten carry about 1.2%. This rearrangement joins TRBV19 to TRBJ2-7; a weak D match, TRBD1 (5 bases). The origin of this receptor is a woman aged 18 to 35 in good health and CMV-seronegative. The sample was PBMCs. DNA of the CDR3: TGTGCCAGTAGTATAACCCCCTCCAAGGGGACCTACGAGCAGTACTTC. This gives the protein CASSITPSKGTYEQYF.